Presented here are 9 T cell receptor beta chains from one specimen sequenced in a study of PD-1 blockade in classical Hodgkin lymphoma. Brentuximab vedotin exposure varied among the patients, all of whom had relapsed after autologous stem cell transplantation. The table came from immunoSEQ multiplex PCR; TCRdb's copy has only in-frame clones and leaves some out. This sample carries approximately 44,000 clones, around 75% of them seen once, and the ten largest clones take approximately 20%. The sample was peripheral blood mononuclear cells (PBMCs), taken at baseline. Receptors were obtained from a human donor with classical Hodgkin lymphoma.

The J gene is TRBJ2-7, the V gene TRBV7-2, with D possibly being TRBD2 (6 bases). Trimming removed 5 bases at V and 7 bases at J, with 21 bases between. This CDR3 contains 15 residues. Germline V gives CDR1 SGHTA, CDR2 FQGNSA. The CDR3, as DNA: TGTGCCAGCAGCCCCTGGGGAGGCACCTCTACAGAGCAGTACTTC. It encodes CASSPWGGTSTEQYF. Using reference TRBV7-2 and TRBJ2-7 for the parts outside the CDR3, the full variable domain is GAGVSQSPSNKVTEKGKDVELRCDPISGHTALYWYRQSLGQGLEFLIYFQGNSAPDKSGLPSDRFSAERTGGSVSTLTIQRTQQEDSAVYLCASSPWGGTSTEQYFGPGTRLTVT.

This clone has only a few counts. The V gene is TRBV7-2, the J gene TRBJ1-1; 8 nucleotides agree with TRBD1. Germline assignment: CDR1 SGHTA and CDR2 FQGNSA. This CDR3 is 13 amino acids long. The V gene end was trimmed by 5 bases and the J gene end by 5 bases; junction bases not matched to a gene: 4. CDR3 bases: TGTGCCAGCAGCGTACAGGGGGGTACTGAAGCTTTCTTT. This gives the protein CASSVQGGTEAFF. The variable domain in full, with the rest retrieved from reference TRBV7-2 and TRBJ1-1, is GAGVSQSPSNKVTEKGKDVELRCDPISGHTALYWYRQSLGQGLEFLIYFQGNSAPDKSGLPSDRFSAERTGGSVSTLTIQRTQQEDSAVYLCASSVQGGTEAFFGQGTRLTVV.

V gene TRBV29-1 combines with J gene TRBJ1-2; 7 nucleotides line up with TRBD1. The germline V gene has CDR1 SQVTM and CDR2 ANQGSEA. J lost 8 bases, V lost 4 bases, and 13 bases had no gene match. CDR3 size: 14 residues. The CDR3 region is CSVVPGTDGGGYTF. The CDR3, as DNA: TGCAGCGTTGTCCCCGGGACAGATGGAGGCGGCTACACCTTC.

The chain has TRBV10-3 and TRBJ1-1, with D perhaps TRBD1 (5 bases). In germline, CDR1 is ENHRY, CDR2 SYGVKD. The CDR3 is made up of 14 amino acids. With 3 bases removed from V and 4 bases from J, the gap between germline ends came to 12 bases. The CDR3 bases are TGTGCCATCAGTGAAAAGGGGTCCGCCACTGAAGCTTTCTTT. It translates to CAISEKGSATEAFF.

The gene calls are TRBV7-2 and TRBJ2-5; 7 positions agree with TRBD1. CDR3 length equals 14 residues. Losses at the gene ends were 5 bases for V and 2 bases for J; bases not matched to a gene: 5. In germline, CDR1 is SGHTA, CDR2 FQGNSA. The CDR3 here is CASSGTVQQETQYF. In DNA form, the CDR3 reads TGTGCCAGCAGCGGGACAGTCCAACAAGAGACCCAGTACTTC.

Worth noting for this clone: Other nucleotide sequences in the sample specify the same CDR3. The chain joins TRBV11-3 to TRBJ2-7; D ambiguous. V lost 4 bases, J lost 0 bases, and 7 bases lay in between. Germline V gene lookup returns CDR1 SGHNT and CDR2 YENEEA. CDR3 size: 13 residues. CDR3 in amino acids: CASSSTPSYEQYF. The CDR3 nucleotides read TGTGCCAGCAGCTCCACCCCCTCCTACGAGCAGTACTTC.

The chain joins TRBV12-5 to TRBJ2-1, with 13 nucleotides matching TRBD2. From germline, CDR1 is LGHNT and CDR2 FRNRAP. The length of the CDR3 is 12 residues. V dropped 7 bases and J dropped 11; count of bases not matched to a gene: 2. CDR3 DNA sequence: TGTGCTAGTGCGGGACTAGCGGGAAAGCAGTTCTTC. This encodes CASAGLAGKQFF.

CDR3 amino acids: CASSPQERPLYF. Here the CDR3 DNA reads TGTGCCAGCAGCCCTCAGGAGAGACCCCTCTACTTC. The V gene is TRBV9, the J gene TRBJ2-7; D is unresolved. V was clipped by 4 bases and J by 13 bases, with 18 bases between them. The CDR3 has 12 residues. Germline assignment: CDR1 SGDLS and CDR2 YYNGEE.

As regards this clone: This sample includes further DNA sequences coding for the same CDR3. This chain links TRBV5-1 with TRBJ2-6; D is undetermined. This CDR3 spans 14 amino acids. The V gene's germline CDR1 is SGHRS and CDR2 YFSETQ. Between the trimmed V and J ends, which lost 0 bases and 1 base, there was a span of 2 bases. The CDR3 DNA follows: TGCGCCAGCAGCTTGGGGTCTGGGGCCAACGTCCTGACTTTC. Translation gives CASSLGSGANVLTF.